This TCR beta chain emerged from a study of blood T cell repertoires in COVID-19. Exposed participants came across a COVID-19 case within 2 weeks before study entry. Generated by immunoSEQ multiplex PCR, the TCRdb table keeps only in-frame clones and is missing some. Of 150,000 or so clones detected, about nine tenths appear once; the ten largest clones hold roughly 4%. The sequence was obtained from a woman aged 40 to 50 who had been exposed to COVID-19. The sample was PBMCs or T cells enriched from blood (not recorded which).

The CDR3 loop reads CASTRLAVSYEQYF. The CDR3 DNA reads TGTGCCAGCACCCGTTTGGCGGTCTCCTACGAGCAGTACTTC. The genes are TRBV7-9 and TRBJ2-7; the D is unclear. The CDR3 loop spans 14 amino acids. Germline CDR1 is SEHNR and CDR2 is FQNEAQ (reference sequence). V was clipped by 7 bases and J by 0 bases, with 13 bases between them.